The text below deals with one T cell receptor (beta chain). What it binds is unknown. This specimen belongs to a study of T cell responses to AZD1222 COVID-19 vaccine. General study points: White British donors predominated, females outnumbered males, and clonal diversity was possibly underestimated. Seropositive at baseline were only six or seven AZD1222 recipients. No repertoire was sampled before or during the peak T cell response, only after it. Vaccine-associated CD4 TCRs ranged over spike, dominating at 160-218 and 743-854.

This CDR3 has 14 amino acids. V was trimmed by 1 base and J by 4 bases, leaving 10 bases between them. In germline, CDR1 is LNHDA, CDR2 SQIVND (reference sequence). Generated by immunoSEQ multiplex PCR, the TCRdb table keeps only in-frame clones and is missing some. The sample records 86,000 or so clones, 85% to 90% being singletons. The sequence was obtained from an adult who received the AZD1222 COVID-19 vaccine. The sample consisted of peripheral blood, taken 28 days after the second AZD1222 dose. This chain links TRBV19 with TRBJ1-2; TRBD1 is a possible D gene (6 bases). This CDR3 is CASSIGTAFYGYTF. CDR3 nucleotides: TGTGCCAGTAGTATAGGGACAGCATTCTATGGCTACACCTTC.